The subject of this entry is one TCR beta chain. The data were obtained in a study of blood T cell repertoires in COVID-19. Produced via immunoSEQ multiplex PCR; TCRdb's table is partial and in-frame only. The sample includes over 250,000 clones, 88% of them seen just once. For recovered donors of Cohort 3, there were two negative PCRs, clearance, or symptom resolution. V was shortened by 4 bases and J by 1 base, with 19 bases between the two germline ends. This CDR3 is built from 17 residues. Per germline, CDR1 LGHNT and CDR2 FRNRAP. Sequenced material: PBMCs or T cells enriched from blood (not recorded which). This sequence joins TRBV12-5 and TRBJ1-1; D not certain. The sequence was collected from a young woman who had recovered from COVID-19. The CDR3 nucleotides are TGTGCTAGTGGTTCCGGCGCACTCGAAGAGGGGAACACTGAAGCTTTCTTT. This translates into CASGSGALEEGNTEAFF.